The 2 T cell receptor beta chains below all came from one sample that was sequenced in a study of T cells after posttransplantation cyclophosphamide. Method: immunoSEQ multiplex PCR; TCRdb's copy keeps in-frame clones and lacks some. Recorded here are about 40,000 clones, with no singletons, and the ten leading clones hold 5.9%. Specimen: PBMCs. The source is a young man in good health and a related stem cell transplant donor.

This clone was seen many times. CDR3 nucleotide sequence: TGTGCCAGCCTAGAAAGGGCGGGGGGGCTGGACGAGCAGTACTTC. This codes for CASLERAGGLDEQYF. V is TRBV6-6 and J is TRBJ2-7; 9 bases line up with TRBD2. The CDR3 covers 15 residues. Germline loops: CDR1 MNHNY, CDR2 SVGAGI (reference sequence). V shed 8 bases, J shed 5 bases, and the junction held 13 bases outside the gene matches.

This clone was observed many times. The rearrangement links TRBV7-9 to TRBJ2-7, with 10 bases lining up with TRBD1. The CDR3 totals 14 residues. The germline V gene encodes CDR1 SEHNR and CDR2 FQNEAQ (reference sequence). J was trimmed by 2 bases and V by 4 bases; bases with no gene match: 2. The CDR3 DNA reads as TGTGCCAGCAGCTCGGGGACAGGGGCCTACGAGCAGTACTTC. Its protein is CASSSGTGAYEQYF.